This entry is about one T cell receptor (beta chain). Other DNA sequences in the same sample also yield this CDR3. Treatment noted: oral pan-JAK inhibitor, 5-10 mg twice daily. Isolated RNA was reverse transcribed into cDNA used as the sequencing template. Profiled with immunoSEQ multiplex PCR; TCRdb holds only in-frame clones, not every one. The sample includes some 200,000 clones, around 60% of them seen just once. CDR3 length equals 12 residues. V lost 0 bases and J 3 bases, leaving 1 base between the germline ends. From germline, CDR1 is PRHDT and CDR2 FYEKMQ (reference sequence). This entry belongs to a study of CD8+ T cells in alopecia areata.

This TCR was recovered from a human donor with alopecia areata. The sequencing used CD8+ T cells sorted from blood, collected at week 24, from a patient treated with tofacitinib. This chain connects TRBV13 to TRBJ2-3, with no clear D. CDR3 DNA: TGTGCCAGCAGCTTAGGGACAGATACGCAGTATTTT. This gives the protein CASSLGTDTQYF.